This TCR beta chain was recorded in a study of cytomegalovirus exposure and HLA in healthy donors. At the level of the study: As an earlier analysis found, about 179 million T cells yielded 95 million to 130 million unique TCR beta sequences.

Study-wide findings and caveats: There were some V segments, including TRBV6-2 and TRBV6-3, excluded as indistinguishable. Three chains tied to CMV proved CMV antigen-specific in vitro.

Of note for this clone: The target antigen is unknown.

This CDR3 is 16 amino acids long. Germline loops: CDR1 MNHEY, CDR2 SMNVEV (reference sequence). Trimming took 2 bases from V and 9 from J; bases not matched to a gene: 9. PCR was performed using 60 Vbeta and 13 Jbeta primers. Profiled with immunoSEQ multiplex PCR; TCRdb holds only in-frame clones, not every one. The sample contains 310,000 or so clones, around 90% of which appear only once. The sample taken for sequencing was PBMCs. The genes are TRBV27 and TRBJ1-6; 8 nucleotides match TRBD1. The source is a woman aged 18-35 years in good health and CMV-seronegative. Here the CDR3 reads CASSLEGQGAASPLHF. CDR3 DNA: TGTGCCAGCAGTTTAGAGGGTCAGGGGGCGGCTTCACCCCTCCACTTT.